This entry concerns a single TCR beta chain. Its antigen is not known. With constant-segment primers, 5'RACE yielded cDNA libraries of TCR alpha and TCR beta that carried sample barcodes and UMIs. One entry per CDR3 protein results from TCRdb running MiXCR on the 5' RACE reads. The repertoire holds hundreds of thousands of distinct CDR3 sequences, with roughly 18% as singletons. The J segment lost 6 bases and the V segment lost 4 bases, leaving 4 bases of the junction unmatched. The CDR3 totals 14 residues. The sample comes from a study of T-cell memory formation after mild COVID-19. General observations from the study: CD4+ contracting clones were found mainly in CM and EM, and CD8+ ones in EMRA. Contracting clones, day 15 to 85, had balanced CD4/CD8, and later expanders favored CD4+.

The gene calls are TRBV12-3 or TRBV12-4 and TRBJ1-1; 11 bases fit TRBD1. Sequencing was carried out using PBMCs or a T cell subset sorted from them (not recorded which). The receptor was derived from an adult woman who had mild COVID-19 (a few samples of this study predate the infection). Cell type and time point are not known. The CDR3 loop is CASSWGQGVPEAFF. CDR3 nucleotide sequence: TGTGCCAGCAGTTGGGGACAGGGGGTCCCTGAAGCTTTCTTT.